This is a list of T cell receptor beta chains from one sample in a study of vaccination effects on CD4 cells after COVID-19. Their recognized antigens are unknown. Method: immunoSEQ multiplex PCR; TCRdb's copy keeps in-frame clones and lacks some. The sample lists roughly 67,000 clones, 60% to 85% seen once, with roughly a tenth in the top ten. The sample here was CD4+ T cells from PBMCs cultured with SARS-CoV-2 spike peptides, taken before COVID-19 vaccination. All receptors come from a human donor who received a COVID-19 vaccine. Both conserved end residues are part of each CDR3. A D gene is named only where the DNA matches it firmly. A row's size may be missing; if present it is once, few, many or a size class.

d_call,clone_size,v_call,j_call,cdr3_aa,cdr3_nt
NA,NA,TRBV3-1/TRBV3-2,TRBJ1-6,CASSQEGSPLHF,TGTGCCAGCAGCCAAGAGGGGTCACCCCTCCACTTT
TRBD2,few,TRBV5-1,TRBJ2-3,CASSQPSGGGTDTQYF,TGCGCCAGCAGCCAACCAAGCGGGGGGGGCACAGATACGCAGTATTTT
NA,NA,TRBV29-1,TRBJ1-6,CSVKQGTADSPLHF,TGCAGCGTTAAACAGGGAACTGCCGATTCACCCCTCCACTTT
NA,few,TRBV3-1/TRBV3-2,TRBJ1-6,CASSQLHLPNSPLHF,TGTGCCAGCAGCCAATTACATCTTCCGAATTCACCCCTCCACTTT
NA,NA,TRBV5-1,TRBJ2-5,CASSLGGIQETQYF,TGCGCCAGCAGCTTGGGGGGGATACAAGAGACCCAGTACTTC
NA,NA,TRBV6-5,TRBJ2-1,CASRIHSEQFF,TGTGCCAGCAGAATACACTCCGAGCAGTTCTTC
TRBD1,once,TRBV5-1,TRBJ1-6,CASSYSVGQDSPLHF,TGCGCCAGCAGTTACTCCGTGGGACAGGATTCACCCCTCCACTTT
TRBD2,NA,TRBV3-1/TRBV3-2,TRBJ2-5,CASSQDLVSGGVTQYF,TGTGCCAGCAGCCAAGATCTTGTTAGCGGGGGTGTAACCCAGTACTTC
NA,NA,TRBV7-2,TRBJ2-3,CASSLSVQDTQYF,TGTGCCAGCAGCTTATCCGTGCAGGATACGCAGTATTTT
NA,NA,TRBV30,TRBJ1-1,CAWRDDLSPNTEAFF,TGTGCCTGGAGGGATGATCTAAGCCCAAACACTGAAGCTTTCTTT
TRBD2,NA,TRBV5-1,TRBJ2-5,CASSLSGGSKETQYF,TGCGCCAGCAGCCTTAGCGGGGGAAGTAAAGAGACCCAGTACTTC
NA,once,TRBV28,TRBJ2-1,CASSVYNEQFF,TGTGCCAGCAGTGTTTACAATGAGCAGTTCTTC
TRBD1,NA,TRBV30,TRBJ1-5,CAWSGTGNQPQHF,TGTGCCTGGAGTGGGACAGGGAATCAGCCCCAGCATTTT
TRBD1,NA,TRBV5-5,TRBJ1-2,CASSRPGQGAGGYTF,TGTGCCAGCAGCCGACCGGGACAGGGGGCCGGTGGCTACACCTTC
NA,NA,TRBV6-2/TRBV6-3,TRBJ1-6,CASSKSSYNSPLHF,TGTGCCAGCAGTAAGAGCTCCTATAATTCACCCCTCCACTTT
TRBD1,few,TRBV4-1,TRBJ2-1,CASSQGLTGTGGVSYNEQFF,TGCGCCAGCAGCCAAGGGCTGACCGGGACAGGGGGGGTATCCTACAATGAGCAGTTCTTC
TRBD1,NA,TRBV7-2,TRBJ1-5,CASSFSGGGEPQHF,TGTGCCAGCAGCTTTTCAGGGGGTGGAGAGCCCCAGCATTTT
NA,few,TRBV6-2/TRBV6-3,TRBJ2-1,CASSFSMVNEQFF,TGTGCCAGCAGCTTCTCTATGGTCAATGAGCAGTTCTTC
TRBD1,once,TRBV2,TRBJ2-2,CASRRQGHTGELFF,TGTGCCAGCAGGAGACAGGGGCACACCGGGGAGCTGTTTTTT
NA,NA,TRBV5-1,TRBJ2-1,CASSLADTLYNEQFF,TGCGCCAGCAGCCTGGCCGACACGCTATACAATGAGCAGTTCTTC
TRBD1,NA,TRBV5-1,TRBJ1-1,CASSWGTGGLNTEAFF,TGCGCCAGCAGCTGGGGGACAGGGGGCTTGAACACTGAAGCTTTCTTT
TRBD1,NA,TRBV5-4,TRBJ1-6,CASSNYQGANSPLHF,TGTGCCAGCAGCAACTACCAGGGGGCTAATTCACCCCTCCACTTT
NA,NA,TRBV12-3/TRBV12-4,TRBJ2-5,CASSHTSRGTQYF,TGTGCCAGCAGTCATACATCCAGGGGGACCCAGTACTTC
TRBD1,few,TRBV18,TRBJ1-6,CASSRDRVESPLHF,TGTGCCAGCTCAAGAGACAGGGTGGAATCACCCCTCCACTTT
NA,NA,TRBV2,TRBJ1-5,CASEGRSNQPQHF,TGTGCCAGCGAGGGACGGAGCAATCAGCCCCAGCATTTT
NA,NA,TRBV7-2,TRBJ2-3,CASSSYGDTQYF,TGTGCCAGCAGCTCCTACGGAGATACGCAGTATTTT
NA,NA,TRBV14,TRBJ2-1,CASSRDQNNEQFF,TGTGCCAGCAGCCGAGACCAGAACAATGAGCAGTTCTTC
TRBD2,once,TRBV6-5,TRBJ2-1,CASRTSGVSYNEQFF,TGTGCCAGCAGGACTAGCGGCGTTTCCTACAATGAGCAGTTCTTC
TRBD2,NA,TRBV19,TRBJ2-3,CASSIRAGGTDTQYF,TGTGCCAGTAGTATCCGGGCGGGGGGCACAGATACGCAGTATTTT
NA,NA,TRBV5-1,TRBJ2-1,CASSLAGADLSHEQFF,TGCGCCAGCAGCTTGGCGGGAGCCGACCTTAGTCATGAGCAGTTCTTC
NA,NA,TRBV9,TRBJ2-2,CASSLSPNGLLTGELFF,TGTGCCAGCAGCCTTAGCCCTAACGGACTCCTCACCGGGGAGCTGTTTTTT
NA,NA,TRBV9,TRBJ2-1,CASSAFAYEQFF,TGTGCCAGCAGCGCCTTCGCCTATGAGCAGTTCTTC
NA,NA,TRBV10-1,TRBJ2-5,CASSEIGGRETQYF,TGCGCCAGCAGTGAGATAGGGGGGCGGGAGACCCAGTACTTC
NA,NA,TRBV5-1,TRBJ2-3,CASSWMRGDTDTQYF,TGCGCCAGCAGCTGGATGAGGGGCGACACAGATACGCAGTATTTT
TRBD2,NA,TRBV10-3,TRBJ2-1,CAIQAGGYNEQFF,TGTGCCATCCAGGCGGGGGGATACAATGAGCAGTTCTTC
NA,few,TRBV21-1,TRBJ1-1,CASRYSVGQPNTEAFF,TGTGCCAGCAGGTACAGCGTAGGACAGCCGAACACTGAAGCTTTCTTT
NA,NA,TRBV7-3,TRBJ1-6,CASSLRGADNSPLHF,TGTGCCAGCAGCTTACGGGGGGCAGATAATTCACCCCTCCACTTT
NA,NA,TRBV7-2,TRBJ2-5,CASSLGGASQAETQYF,TGTGCCAGCAGCTTAGGCGGGGCCTCCCAGGCAGAGACCCAGTACTTC
NA,NA,TRBV5-6,TRBJ2-3,CASSLYTDTQYF,TGTGCCAGCAGCCTCTACACAGATACGCAGTATTTT
NA,NA,TRBV24-1,TRBJ2-2,CATGGSGNTGELFF,TGTGCCACCGGTGGTTCAGGGAACACCGGGGAGCTGTTTTTT
TRBD1,NA,TRBV6-5,TRBJ1-2,CASSSRGHYGYTF,TGTGCCAGCAGTTCCAGGGGGCACTATGGCTACACCTTC
NA,NA,TRBV4-1,TRBJ1-4,CASSHTSTNEKLFF,TGCGCCAGCAGCCATACCTCAACTAATGAAAAACTGTTTTTT
TRBD2,NA,TRBV9,TRBJ2-1,CASSALAGAYNEQFF,TGTGCCAGCAGCGCCCTAGCGGGGGCCTACAATGAGCAGTTCTTC
NA,few,TRBV5-1,TRBJ1-1,CASSLAGASTEAFF,TGCGCCAGCAGCTTGGCAGGGGCTAGCACTGAAGCTTTCTTT
NA,NA,TRBV6-1,TRBJ1-3,CASSELYSGNTIYF,TGTGCCAGCAGTGAACTGTACTCTGGAAACACCATATATTTT
TRBD1,few,TRBV28,TRBJ1-1,CATGGSKRTEAFF,TGTGCCACAGGGGGAAGCAAGCGCACTGAAGCTTTCTTT
NA,NA,TRBV5-1,TRBJ1-4,CASSLDSRLSGEKLFF,TGCGCCAGCAGCTTGGATTCCCGGCTTAGTGGTGAAAAACTGTTTTTT
TRBD2,once,TRBV7-6,TRBJ2-1,CASSSLAGGYNEQFF,TGTGCCAGCAGCAGCTTAGCGGGGGGATACAATGAGCAGTTCTTC
NA,few,TRBV24-1,TRBJ1-2,CATSPGVDYGYTF,TGTGCCACCAGTCCGGGAGTGGACTATGGCTACACCTTC